This is a list of T cell receptor beta chains from one sample in a study of T cell repertoires in cytomegalovirus infection. Each CDR3 protein is one row after TCRdb ran MiXCR on the reads. The sample contains under 120,000 distinct CDR3 sequences, around 45% of which appear only once. These TCRs' antigens remain unknown. The material was CD8+ T cells from cultured PBMCs, obtained from culture after CMV antigen stimulation. These receptor sequences come from a human donor in good health (CMV status not recorded). Some clones in this sample may be carry-over from other donors' samples. CDR3s include the opening cysteine and the closing phenylalanine or tryptophan. D genes are given only for firm matches. Some rows have no size entry. The others give once, few or many, or a class for an expanded clone.

TRBJ2-3 | TRBV7-3 | 16 | TRBD2 | NA | TGTGCCAGCAGACGTCTAGCGGGGGCCCTGGGAGATACGCAGTATTTT | CASRRLAGALGDTQYF
TRBJ2-2 | TRBV5-4 | 13 | NA | NA | TGTGCCAGCAGCTTCGGGGGCGCCGGGGAGCTGTTTTTT | CASSFGGAGELFF
TRBJ1-5 | TRBV19 | 14 | TRBD1 | few | TGTGCCACTACGACAGGGGGCTTCCTCCAGCCCCAGCATTTT | CATTTGGFLQPQHF
TRBJ1-1 | TRBV6-6 | 20 | NA | NA | TGTGCCAGCAGTTACTCCCAGGGGCCAGGACGGACAGCTTTAAACACTGAAGCTTTCTTT | CASSYSQGPGRTALNTEAFF
TRBJ2-2 | TRBV19 | 14 | TRBD1 | NA | TGTGCCAGTAGGGACAGGGGATTCACCGGGGAGCTGTTTTTT | CASRDRGFTGELFF
TRBJ2-7 | TRBV7-2 | 14 | NA | many | TGTGCCAGCAGCTTAGAGCAAGGGACCTACGAGCAGTACTTC | CASSLEQGTYEQYF
TRBJ1-1 | TRBV28 | 16 | NA | few | TGTGCCAGCAGTCTTTTTATGCGACAGATGAACACTGAAGCTTTCTTT | CASSLFMRQMNTEAFF
TRBJ1-1 | TRBV11-1 | 15 | NA | NA | TGTGCCAGCAGCTTTCTCTCTCTGGGGGACACTGAAGCTTTCTTT | CASSFLSLGDTEAFF
TRBJ2-1 | TRBV7-6 | 19 | NA | many | TGTGCCAGCAGCCGAGACAGGTCGAAACTTCTCGCGTCCTACAATGAGCAGTTCTTC | CASSRDRSKLLASYNEQFF
TRBJ2-7 | TRBV7-9 | 13 | NA | many | TGTGCCAGCAGCTTTGACGTTTCCTACGAGCAGTACTTC | CASSFDVSYEQYF
TRBJ2-3 | TRBV6-2/TRBV6-3 | 16 | TRBD2 | NA | TGTGCCAGCAGTTACTCCCCTGGACTAGCGGGAGATACGCAGTATTTT | CASSYSPGLAGDTQYF
TRBJ1-5 | TRBV7-2 | 15 | NA | NA | TGTGCCAGCAGCCGGGAGGGGATCAGCAATCAGCCCCAGCATTTT | CASSREGISNQPQHF
TRBJ2-7 | TRBV7-9 | 14 | NA | few | TGTGCCAGCAGCTTCGGGCTAGCGCACTACGAGCAGTACTTC | CASSFGLAHYEQYF
TRBJ2-1 | TRBV12-3/TRBV12-4 | 15 | NA | few | TGTGCCAGCAGCCCCGACATGAGCTCCTACAATGAGCAGTTCTTC | CASSPDMSSYNEQFF
TRBJ1-3 | TRBV10-3 | 14 | TRBD1 | many | TGTGCCATCGGCCTACCGGGACAGCTAAACACCATATATTTT | CAIGLPGQLNTIYF
TRBJ2-5 | TRBV4-1 | 14 | NA | few | TGCGCCAGCAGCCAAGTGTCGGTCCAAGAGACCCAGTACTTC | CASSQVSVQETQYF
TRBJ1-5 | TRBV4-3 | 16 | NA | once | TGCGCCAGCAGCCAAAGCCCAGGGGCAGCCAATCAGCCCCAGCATTTT | CASSQSPGAANQPQHF
TRBJ2-2 | TRBV4-1 | 16 | NA | few | TGCGCCAGCAGCCAAGACAGGGCGTCGGACACCGGGGAGCTGTTTTTT | CASSQDRASDTGELFF
TRBJ2-1 | TRBV7-2 | 12 | NA | few | TGTGCCAGCAGCTGGCCGGGGAGGGAGCAGTTCTTC | CASSWPGREQFF
TRBJ2-7 | TRBV4-1 | 14 | NA | NA | TGCGCCAGCAGCCCCCTCGGGAGAGGCTACGAGCAGTACTTC | CASSPLGRGYEQYF
TRBJ2-1 | TRBV6-2/TRBV6-3 | 15 | TRBD2 | NA | TGTGCCAGCAGTTACGGACTAGAAAATAACAATGAGCAGTTCTTC | CASSYGLENNNEQFF
TRBJ2-7 | TRBV19 | 14 | NA | many | TGTGCCAGTAGTATAGGCGCCGGAACCTACGAGCAGTACTTC | CASSIGAGTYEQYF
TRBJ2-2 | TRBV7-8 | 14 | NA | many | TGTGCCAGCAGCCGTCGGACCGCGGGCGGGGAGCTGTTTTTT | CASSRRTAGGELFF
TRBJ1-1 | TRBV5-1 | 15 | NA | NA | TGCGCCAGCAGCTTGGCTTCGGGCATGAACACTGAAGCTTTCTTT | CASSLASGMNTEAFF
TRBJ2-3 | TRBV11-2 | 16 | NA | NA | TGTGCCAGCAGCCCGGGGACAAGCCTTAGCACAGATACGCAGTATTTT | CASSPGTSLSTDTQYF
TRBJ1-1 | TRBV19 | 14 | NA | many | TGTGCCAGTAGTAACCCAATCCGCGGCGCTGAAGCTTTCTTT | CASSNPIRGAEAFF
TRBJ1-1 | TRBV7-9 | 14 | NA | NA | TGTGCCAGCAGCCTGACGACAGAGAACACTGAAGCTTTCTTT | CASSLTTENTEAFF
TRBJ2-1 | TRBV6-5 | 12 | NA | NA | TGTGCCACGGGGAATTCCTACAATGAGCAGTTCTTC | CATGNSYNEQFF
TRBJ1-5 | TRBV12-3/TRBV12-4 | 15 | TRBD1 | NA | TGTGCCAGCAGTACCTGGGGACAGGAGCATCAGCCCCAGCATTTT | CASSTWGQEHQPQHF
TRBJ2-7 | TRBV4-2 | 14 | NA | NA | TGTGCCAGCAGCCAAGCCGGGGGGCCCTACGAGCAGTACTTC | CASSQAGGPYEQYF
TRBJ1-1 | TRBV27 | 15 | NA | NA | TGTGCCAGCAGGGCAGGGACCGACCTGAACACTGAAGCTTTCTTT | CASRAGTDLNTEAFF
TRBJ2-7 | TRBV11-2 | 13 | NA | NA | TGTGCCAGCAGCCCGCAGGTGATCTACGAGCAGTACTTC | CASSPQVIYEQYF
TRBJ2-1 | TRBV4-1 | 15 | NA | NA | TGCGCCAGCAGCCAAGGTTTGAGCTCCTACAATGAGCAGTTCTTC | CASSQGLSSYNEQFF
TRBJ2-4 | TRBV6-5 | 17 | NA | few | TGTGCCAGCAGTTCCCTCTTGGTAGGGCGTACCAAAAACATTCAGTACTTC | CASSSLLVGRTKNIQYF
TRBJ2-7 | TRBV2 | 16 | TRBD2 | NA | TGTGCCAGCAGGTACACTAGCGGGGGCTACTCCTACGAGCAGTACTTC | CASRYTSGGYSYEQYF
TRBJ1-6 | TRBV7-9 | 15 | NA | NA | TGTGCCAGCAGCTTAGGGACTCCGAGGACCTCACCCCTCCACTTT | CASSLGTPRTSPLHF
TRBJ2-7 | TRBV5-4 | 14 | TRBD1 | NA | TGTGCCAGAAGCTATGGGACAGGACCCTACGAGCAGTACTTC | CARSYGTGPYEQYF
TRBJ2-1 | TRBV4-1 | 15 | NA | few | TGCGCCAGCACCCTTTTTGAGGGATTCTACAATGAGCAGTTCTTC | CASTLFEGFYNEQFF
TRBJ1-2 | TRBV12-3/TRBV12-4 | 14 | NA | NA | TGTGCCAGCAGTTTAATAATTGAGGGAAATGGCTACACCTTC | CASSLIIEGNGYTF
TRBJ1-5 | TRBV14 | 16 | NA | few | TGTGCCAGCAGCGACACTCGAGGGGGTAGCAATCAGCCCCAGCATTTT | CASSDTRGGSNQPQHF
TRBJ1-1 | TRBV11-1 | 13 | NA | few | TGTGCCAGCAGCTTGACCGCTTCACGGGGAGCTTTCTTT | CASSLTASRGAFF
TRBJ1-6 | TRBV28 | 15 | TRBD1 | NA | TGTGCCAGCAGATCACGGACAGGGTTGGGATCACCCCTCCACTTT | CASRSRTGLGSPLHF
TRBJ2-1 | TRBV24-1 | 11 | NA | NA | TGTGCCACCAGTGATTACAATGAGCAGTTCTTC | CATSDYNEQFF
TRBJ2-7 | TRBV7-2 | 15 | TRBD2 | NA | TGTGCCAGCAGCGCGACCGGGGGGGGGGCCTACGAGCAGTACTTC | CASSATGGGAYEQYF
TRBJ2-2 | TRBV5-4 | 16 | NA | few | TGTGCCAGCAGCTTGGGCGGGGGCCTAGATGTCGGGGAGCTGTTTTTT | CASSLGGGLDVGELFF
TRBJ2-3 | TRBV28 | 12 | TRBD1 | NA | TGTGCCAGCGGTGACAGGGGGCAGCTTGTGGCTTTT | CASGDRGQLVAF
TRBJ1-2 | TRBV15 | 16 | NA | many | TGTGCCACCAGCATCACCAGGACTCTGGGGCAAGTTTCGCAAACCTTC | CATSITRTLGQVSQTF
TRBJ2-2 | TRBV24-1 | 13 | NA | NA | TGTGCCACCAGTGCCCAGAACACCGGGGAGCTGTTTTTT | CATSAQNTGELFF
TRBJ1-1 | TRBV4-1 | 14 | NA | few | TGCGCCAGCAGCCTACCGAGGGGGAACACTGAAGCTTTCTTT | CASSLPRGNTEAFF
TRBJ2-1 | TRBV5-5 | 15 | TRBD1 | NA | TGTGCCAGCAGCATGCAGGGGGACCCCTACAATGAGCAGTTCTTC | CASSMQGDPYNEQFF
TRBJ2-6 | TRBV12-3/TRBV12-4 | 17 | TRBD1 | many | TGTGCCAGCACCGGGACAGGGGTCCAATATGGGGCCAACGTCCTGACTTTC | CASTGTGVQYGANVLTF
TRBJ2-1 | TRBV12-3/TRBV12-4 | 15 | TRBD2 | few | TGTGCCAGCAGTTTAGTACTAGCGGGGGGAAAGGAGCAGTTCTTC | CASSLVLAGGKEQFF
TRBJ2-5 | TRBV7-6 | 14 | NA | NA | TGTGCCAGCAGCTCCTCGAGGGGCCAAGAGACCCAGTACTTC | CASSSSRGQETQYF
TRBJ1-2 | TRBV28 | 15 | NA | many | TGTGCCAGCAGTTTATTACCGACAGGAAACTATGGCTACACCTTC | CASSLLPTGNYGYTF
TRBJ1-1 | TRBV6-5 | 15 | TRBD1 | few | TGTGCCAGCAGTAGGGACAGCGGTATATGGACTGAAGCTTTCTTT | CASSRDSGIWTEAFF
TRBJ1-2 | TRBV28 | 13 | NA | NA | TGTGCCAGCACCCCTGGACAGCTGAATGGCTACACCTTC | CASTPGQLNGYTF
TRBJ1-3 | TRBV7-2 | 13 | NA | many | TGTGCCAGCCGAGGGTTCTCTGGAAACACCATATATTTT | CASRGFSGNTIYF